One and the same sample provided the 22 T cell receptor beta chains below, sequenced in a study of tumor-infiltrating lymphocytes in primary liver carcinoma. From 20-30 mg of unsorted bulk tissue, DNA and RNA were co-extracted together. A primer in the constant region served to generate TCR beta cDNA from approximately 500 ng of total RNA. TCR beta libraries came from three nested multiplex PCR rounds using slightly modified ARM-PCR. Primers for the first two PCR rounds were TRBV1-TRBV30 forward primers and a C-beta reverse primer (roughly 10 cycles per round). TCRdb re-analysed the multiplex PCR reads in MiXCR, keeping a single row per CDR3 protein. The sample contains 100,000 or so distinct CDR3 sequences, around 63% of which appear only once. Sequencing used liver tumor tissue from sampling region 5. The subset denotes: tumor region T5, tumor centre. Receptor source: a woman aged 60 to 75 with primary liver carcinoma and hepatitis B virus infection.

A note on this clonotype: Since the CDR3 does not end with the conserved phenylalanine or tryptophan, this likely comes from a read error. The chain couples TRBV11-2 to TRBJ2-5; D tentatively reads TRBD1 or TRBD2 (6 bases each). This CDR3 region has 13 residues. Germline V gene sequence: CDR1 SGHAT, CDR2 FQNNGV. CDR3 sequence: CASSLQGLETQYL. CDR3 nucleotides: TGTGCTAGCAGCTTACAGGGACTAGAGACCCAGTACTTA.

About this clonotype itself: The junction departs from the called germline gene at one end, perhaps through a read error. The V and J genes are TRBV12-3 or TRBV12-4 and TRBJ2-1; D is unclear. The CDR3 consists of 13 residues. CDR3 sequence reads: CPSSLNAAVGQFF. For the CDR3, the DNA is TGTCCCAGCAGTTTAAATGCGGCGGTAGGGCAGTTCTTC.

On this clonotype itself: A single base separates this from a much larger clone, so it may be a read error. The V gene is TRBV30, the J gene TRBJ1-2, with no clear D. Trimming removed 2 bases from V and 6 bases from J, with 22 bases in between. The CDR3 runs to 16 residues. Germline CDR1 is GTSNPN and CDR2 is SVGIG (reference sequence). The CDR3 DNA reads as TGTGCCTGGAGTCTTTGGTGGGCCCCTAACTCTCATGGCTACACCTTC. It encodes CAWSLWWAPNSHGYTF. The entire variable domain, with the rest obtained from reference TRBV30 and TRBJ1-2, is as follows: SQTIHQWPATLVQPVGSPLSLECTVEGTSNPNLYWYRQAAGRGLQLLFYSVGIGQISSEVPQNLSASRPQDRQFILSSKKLLLSDSGFYLCAWSLWWAPNSHGYTFGSGTRLTVV.

Points on this clonotype: A read error may account for a junction end that differs from germline. This chain connects TRBV28 to TRBJ1-1; D is uncertain. Per the germline V gene, CDR1 is MDHEN and CDR2 is SYDVKM. CDR3 length: 13 amino acids. The CDR3 DNA follows: TGTGCCAGCAGTTGGGGTGGGGTCACTGAAGCTTCCTTT. Residues: CASSWGGVTEASF.

As concerns this clonotype: A read error may account for a junction end that differs from germline. V usage is TRBV6-5 and J usage is TRBJ2-2; D might be TRBD2 (5 bases). The germline gives CDR1 MNHEY, CDR2 SVGAGI. This CDR3 comprises 17 residues. The CDR3 bases are TGTGCCAGCAGTTATCGGACCTTTGGCCAGAACACCGGGGAGTTGTTTTTT. It translates to CASSYRTFGQNTGELFF.

As to this clonotype: A clone one base away is much larger, so this may be a read error. The gene calls are TRBV7-9 and TRBJ1-1; D gene ambiguous. The CDR3 is 13 amino acids. The V and J ends lost 5 bases and 8 bases respectively, with 15 bases between them. Germline-derived CDR1 and CDR2 are SEHNR and FQNEAQ (reference sequence). CDR3 DNA sequence: TGTGCCAGCAGCATATTTGGACCGCTCGAAGCTTTCTTT. Its protein is CASSIFGPLEAFF.

This clonotype was observed at least ten times. This chain links TRBV14 with TRBJ2-7, with a weak D call TRBD2 (6 bases). The CDR3 extends over 13 amino acids. Trimming cost V 4 bases and J 6 bases, with 13 bases left between them. Germline V gene sequence: CDR1 SGHDN, CDR2 FVKESK. The CDR3 protein is CASSPRLVGEQYF. For the CDR3, the DNA is TGTGCCAGCAGCCCTAGACTAGTGGGCGAGCAGTACTTC. The full variable domain, with the rest looked up from reference TRBV14 and TRBJ2-7, is EAGVTQFPSHSVIEKGQTVTLRCDPISGHDNLYWYRRVMGKEIKFLLHFVKESKQDESGMPNNRFLAERTGGTYSTLKVQPAELEDSGVYFCASSPRLVGEQYFGPGTRLTVT.

With respect to this clonotype: A junction end diverges from the germline sequence, so it may reflect a read error. The rearrangement uses TRBV7-8 and TRBJ2-7; no reliable D call. Per the germline V gene, CDR1 is SGHVS and CDR2 is FQNEAQ. The CDR3 is 14 amino acids. CDR3 DNA sequence: TGTGCCAGCAGCTTAGCAAGGCTGTCCTACGAGCAGCACTTC. Translating it yields CASSLARLSYEQHF.

Worth noting for this clonotype: The final CDR3 position lacks the conserved phenylalanine or tryptophan, pointing to a likely read error. The rearrangement links TRBV11-2 to TRBJ2-1; 11 bases match TRBD2. The CDR3 has 16 residues. CDR1 is SGHAT and CDR2 is FQNNGV in the germline V gene. V dropped 5 bases and J dropped 7; count of bases not matched to a gene: 10. Here the CDR3 reads CASSRWTSGLENEQFL. CDR3 nucleotides: TGTGCCAGCAGCCGCTGGACTAGCGGGTTAGAAAATGAGCAGTTCTTG.

This clonotype showed up just a few times. Mismatch with germline at one junction end may stem from a read error. V gene TRBV6-6 combines with J gene TRBJ2-3, with D maybe TRBD2 (6 bases). The CDR3 totals 12 residues. Looked up from germline, CDR1 is MNHNY and CDR2 is SVGAGI (reference sequence). CDR3 in DNA: TGTGCCAGCAGTCTCGGGGGTGATATGCAGTATTTT. Translation gives CASSLGGDMQYF.

This clonotype is a singleton in its sample. A single base separates this from a much larger clone, so it may be a read error. The chain combines TRBV5-1 with TRBJ2-7; D is possibly TRBD1 (6 bases). The CDR3 totals 13 residues. Germline assignment: CDR1 SGHRS and CDR2 YFSETQ. The CDR3 region has the DNA TGCACCAGCTCCCGGGACACCTCCTACGAGCAGTACTTC. This gives the protein CTSSRDTSYEQYF.

Points on this clonotype: The final CDR3 position lacks the conserved phenylalanine or tryptophan, pointing to a likely read error. The chain is built from TRBV29-1 and TRBJ2-2; weak D call: TRBD2 (6 bases). Germline V lookup: CDR1 SQVTM, CDR2 ANQGSEA. The CDR3 spans 13 residues. CDR3 region: CSVTGHPGGELFS. The CDR3 nucleotides are TGCAGCGTCACGGGGCACCCGGGCGGGGAACTGTTTTCT.

The V gene is TRBV11-3, the J gene TRBJ2-1, with D unclear. This CDR3 has 13 residues. V lost 5 bases, J lost 4 bases, and 9 bases lay in between. CDR1 is SGHNT and CDR2 is YENEEA in the germline V gene. CDR3 DNA: TGTGCCAGCAGCGCCTGGGGTTACAATGAGCAGTTCTTC. It encodes CASSAWGYNEQFF. The variable domain in full, completed from reference TRBV11-3 and TRBJ2-1, reads EAGVVQSPRYKIIEKKQPVAFWCNPISGHNTLYWYLQNLGQGPELLIRYENEEAVDDSQLPKDRFSAERLKGVDSTLKIQPAELGDSAVYLCASSAWGYNEQFFGPGTRLTVL.

As regards this clonotype: At one boundary the junction diverges from the germline segment, which might be a read error. The chain uses TRBV6-1 and TRBJ2-4; 7 bases agree with TRBD1. The CDR3 is 15 amino acids. Germline CDR1 and CDR2: MNHNS and SASEGT. CDR3 region: CASNEAVGGLNTQYF. The CDR3 nucleotides read TGTGCCAGCAATGAAGCGGTAGGGGGCCTAAACACTCAGTACTTC.

A word on this clonotype: The junction departs from the called germline gene at one end, perhaps through a read error. The chain joins TRBV6-5 to TRBJ2-1; 8 nucleotides match TRBD2. This CDR3 has 17 residues. Germline loops: CDR1 MNHEY, CDR2 SVGAGI. The CDR3 sequence is CVSRHLSGSAAYNEQFF. The DNA for the CDR3 is TGTGTCAGCAGACACTTAAGCGGGAGTGCGGCCTATAATGAGCAGTTCTTC.

Points on this clonotype: One junction end disagrees with the germline gene, perhaps due to a read error. The chain combines TRBV11-2 with TRBJ2-1; tentative D call: TRBD2 (6 bases). Germline CDR1 and CDR2: SGHAT and FQNNGV. The CDR3 length is 17 residues. The CDR3 coding sequence is TGTGCCTGCAGCGACGGAACGGGGGTCATGTCGGCCAATGAGCAGTTCTTC. It specifies CACSDGTGVMSANEQFF.

Concerning this clonotype itself: This CDR3 is missing its conserved last phenylalanine or tryptophan, likely due to a read error. This chain uses TRBV10-1 with TRBJ2-7; D is uncertain. V lost 7 bases and J 2 bases, leaving 12 bases between the germline ends. The CDR3 extends over 13 amino acids. The germline V gene encodes CDR1 WNHNN and CDR2 SYGVQD (reference sequence). CDR3 nucleotide sequence: TGCGCCAGCACCTCCAGAGTCACCTACGAGCAGTACTTA. It translates to CASTSRVTYEQYL.

Details on this clonotype: Compared with germline, one end of the junction differs, possibly owing to a read error. The chain is built from TRBV11-2 and TRBJ2-1; 11 bases are shared with TRBD2. The V gene's germline CDR1 is SGHAT and CDR2 FQNNGV. CDR3 length equals 13 residues. Here the CDR3 DNA reads TGTGCCAGCAGCTTGACTAGCGGGGCGGAGCGGTTCTTC. It is translated as CASSLTSGAERFF.

In regard to this clonotype: The junction departs from germline at one end; a sequencing error may be responsible. V gene TRBV11-2 combines with J gene TRBJ2-5, with unresolved D. This CDR3 spans 11 amino acids. CDR1 and CDR2 (germline): SGHAT, FQNNGV. CDR3 loop: CVSSLSEIQYF. CDR3 bases: TGTGTCAGCAGCTTAAGTGAGATCCAGTACTTC.

For the CDR3, the DNA is TGTGCCAGCAGCTTACTACAGAACACTGAAGCTTTCTTT. The encoded protein is CASSLLQNTEAFF. The rearrangement links TRBV7-9 to TRBJ1-1; no reliable D call. This CDR3 comprises 13 residues. Germline V gene lookup returns CDR1 SEHNR and CDR2 FQNEAQ (reference sequence). Trimming took off 2 bases at V and 1 base at J, with 5 bases between the two ends.

This clonotype was detected many times. The chain uses TRBV29-1 and TRBJ1-6; tentatively, D is TRBD1 (5 bases). The CDR3 is made up of 14 amino acids. V was trimmed by 7 bases and J by 6 bases, leaving 16 bases between them. Germline CDR1 SQVTM, CDR2 ANQGSEA. CDR3 nucleotides: TGCAGCGCCCAGGATGGAGGGGTTAATTCACCCCTCCACTTT. Residues: CSAQDGGVNSPLHF.

Regarding this clonotype: Mismatch with germline at one junction end may stem from a read error. The gene calls are TRBV29-1 and TRBJ2-2; 9 bases line up with TRBD2. Germline loops: CDR1 SQVTM, CDR2 ANQGSEA. The CDR3 runs 15 residues. DNA of the CDR3: TGCTGCGTCCGGTCTAGCGGGACCAAAACCGGGGAGCTGTTTTTT. It yields the protein CCVRSSGTKTGELFF.